This TCR beta chain was obtained from a study of shared clonotypes between healthy human individuals (dated by TCRdb to about 2020). General notes on the study: The cohort comprised two women and a few men aged 18 to 49 years. For each donor, CD4 naive and CD4 memory were each given three plates, CD8 naive was given two plates, and CD8 memory was given one plate. The study deeply sequenced blood TCR repertoires of about 5 healthy adults to estimate repertoire size and the extent of clonotype sharing between individuals. To increase sequencing depth and limit assay-specific biases, different laboratories used diverse techniques to prepare libraries and sequence TCR repertoires. Between about 0.94 and 10 billion PBMCs per donor were obtained by leukapheresis. The research as a whole found: Rarefaction of sorted-subset datasets indicated incomplete sequencing despite the large sequencing depth. Sharing across several donors was observed for around 5% of naive CD4, over 3% of naive CD8, 2.3% of memory CD4, and roughly 0.4% of memory CD8 clonotypes. Pairwise subsampling led to the expectation that sequencing depth would affect the degree of clonotype sharing among donors. Sampling was limited to blood, and TCR repertoires in tissue likely differ from TCR repertoires in blood. Clonotypes shared by all four sorted-subset donors showed higher generation probabilities than non-shared clonotypes. Estimated clonotype richness was generally larger for naive than for memory subsets. Because the study included only a small number of donors, the genetic and exposure-history diversity represented was limited.

CD8 naive samples were CD45RO-negative cells positively selected for CCR7, giving a CD45RA+CCR7+ population that excluded TemRA cells. Donors were healthy HIV-negative adults with no recently reported acute infections or vaccinations. Every donor was a Caucasian adult living in Nashville, Tennessee, USA. After blood collection by leukapheresis, PBMCs were isolated using Ficoll-Histopaque density gradient centrifugation and then cryopreserved in the vapor phase of liquid nitrogen. Analytical flow cytometry was used to check the purity and quantity of each magnetically sorted T cell population. Each sorted fraction had its genomic DNA isolated and then quantified by UV absorbance on a Nanodrop 2000c. TCR CDR3 regions were amplified from genomic DNA by multiplex PCR using the deep immunoSEQ assay. Genomic DNA extracted from each cell subset was distributed evenly over all wells of several immunoSEQ 96-well plates, and each plate served as one replicate. For sorted subsets, around 200 ng genomic DNA, equal to about 30,000 T cell genomes, was loaded into each replicate PCR. The purified libraries were quantified using a Qubit 3.0 fluorometer, sized with a Bioanalyzer 2100, and then quantified again using the KAPA Library Quantification kit. Each immunoSEQ 96-well plate was sequenced on its own single-read 150-cycle Illumina NextSeq 550 flow cell. The study's processing was this. Because the immunoSEQ output included only junctional sequences and no quality scores, the filtering could not be the same as the filtering used for full-length reads. To assign V/J genes and CDR3, sequences were annotated using PyIR, a Python wrapper for IgBLAST v1.9, with IMGT germline references. Reads were removed for weak V/J assignments (E-value above 1e-6), missing CDR3, stop codons, out-of-frame junctions, or ambiguous translated residues. V3J clonotypes were defined by identical inferred V gene, J gene, and CDR3 amino acid sequence. The percentage overlap between two repertoires was calculated by dividing the number of shared unique clonotypes by the size of the smaller repertoire. Richness of each repertoire was evaluated using RTK rarefaction, the Chao1 estimator, and Recon v2.1 estimates of unobserved clonotypes. Generation probabilities were computed with OLGA for all TCRbeta clonotypes obtained by the gDNA method from a handful of donors. Entries here come from immuneACCESS through TCRdb and include only in-frame sequences with V and J called. Some clones fail to appear in such tables; in the studies checked, an unresolved V gene covers under half of the shortfall, and the cause of the remainder is unknown. For V, J and clone size, that table is used; D and trimming come from the DNA. The sample has 760,000 or so clones on record, around 96% of them singletons. Less than 0.25% of the sample rests with the top ten.

Of note for this clone: The specificity of this receptor is unknown. Per-base quality was not reported, and no clone a single base away is much larger than it.

The sequence was obtained from a man in his thirties or forties in good health. The sequenced sample consisted of naive CD8+ T cells sorted from blood. The cell subset or site label corresponds to: CD45RA+CCR7+.

The bases are TGTGCCAGCAGTTACTCGAAAATCTCCACCGGGGAGCTGTTTTTT. Its amino acids are CASSYSKISTGELFF. The V gene is TRBV6-5 and the J gene is TRBJ2-2; the D gene identity is not certain. There are 15 amino acids in the CDR3, from cysteine to phenylalanine inclusive. The CDR3 DNA has 45 bases and is translated from base 1. V is reduced by 0 bases and J by 4 bases, leaving a spacing of 9 bases between them. Per the germline V gene, MNHEY is the CDR1 and SVGAGI is the CDR2.